The 9 T cell receptor beta chains reported below all come from one sample, sequenced in a study of CXCR3-negative and CXCR3-positive naive CD8 T cells. The TRB cDNA libraries were prepared by 5' RACE with UMI labels. No DNA is given; TCRdb re-called the 5' RACE reads and lists each CDR3 protein once. The listing contains fewer than 95,000 distinct CDR3 sequences. The sample was naive CXCR3- CD8+ T cells from blood. The sample's subset: CD45RO-CCR7+CD27+CD95- naive CD8+ T cells lacking CXCR3 (TNR3-). These receptors came from a human donor in good health. Some clones in this sample may be carry-over from other donors' samples.

V gene TRBV6-2 or TRBV6-3 combines with J gene TRBJ2-5; TCRdb reports TRBD1, a call that lacks DNA to check it against. CDR3 length: 16 residues. Germline assignment: CDR1 MNHEY and CDR2 SVGEGT. This chain's CDR3 is CASSSGQGTTQETQYF.

The chain's CDR3 is CASSLDPLGVAGVDYNEQFF. V gene TRBV5-5 combines with J gene TRBJ2-1; no DNA is available, so the TRBD2 call from TCRdb remains unchecked. This CDR3 contains 20 residues. The germline V gene encodes CDR1 SGHKS and CDR2 YYEKEE (reference sequence). Combining the CDR3 with reference TRBV5-5 and TRBJ2-1 gives the whole variable domain DAGVTQSPTHLIKTRGQQVTLRCSPISGHKSVSWYQQVLGQGPQFIFQYYEKEERGRGNFPDRFSARQFPNYSSELNVNALLLGDSALYLCASSLDPLGVAGVDYNEQFFGPGTRLTVL.

V is TRBV6-6 and J is TRBJ1-1. The CDR3 consists of 15 residues. Germline V gene lookup returns CDR1 MNHNY and CDR2 SVGAGI (reference sequence). CDR3 sequence: CASSYFLDLNTEAFF.

The V gene is TRBV29-1, the J gene TRBJ1-2; TCRdb indicates TRBD1, and absent DNA this call remains unverified. Germline CDR1 and CDR2: SQVTM and ANQGSEA. The length of the CDR3 is 15 residues. The CDR3 protein is CSVPNRDGTNYGYTF. The complete variable domain, with remaining parts taken from reference TRBV29-1 and TRBJ1-2, reads SAVISQKPSRDICQRGTSLTIQCQVDSQVTMMFWYRQQPGQSLTLIATANQGSEATYESGFVIDKFPISRPNLTFSTLTVSNMSPEDSSIYLCSVPNRDGTNYGYTFGSGTRLTVV.

The chain is built from TRBV6-2 or TRBV6-3 and TRBJ2-3. The CDR3 covers 11 residues. The germline CDR1 and CDR2 sequences are MNHEY and SVGEGT. CDR3: CASSHTDTQYF.

This chain uses TRBV18 with TRBJ2-1; the TCRdb call, TRBD2, lacks DNA for checking. Germline values: CDR1 KGHSH, CDR2 LQKENI. The CDR3 is 14 residues long. CDR3 sequence: CASSPPTSGDEQFF.

The chain couples TRBV29-1 to TRBJ1-3; TCRdb's D call of TRBD1 is untestable without DNA. This CDR3 comprises 15 residues. CDR1 and CDR2 from the germline V gene are SQVTM and ANQGSEA. The CDR3 loop reads CSVEGTLSSGNTIYF.

The V call is TRBV29-1, the J call TRBJ2-2; lacking DNA, the TRBD2 call made by TCRdb goes unchecked. The CDR3 has 16 amino acids. CDR1 and CDR2 from the germline V gene are SQVTM and ANQGSEA. The chain's CDR3 is CSVEGIERENTGELFF.

The chain joins TRBV5-1 to TRBJ2-1; TCRdb returns TRBD2, unconfirmable since there is no DNA. This CDR3 contains 15 residues. Germline CDR1 is SGHRS and CDR2 is YFSETQ. Here the CDR3 reads CASSPTSGSRHEQFF.